The next 27 T cell receptor beta chains were all read from a single sample in a study of OX40 agonist ivuxolimab in advanced cancers. Data came from immunoSEQ multiplex PCR; TCRdb stores just in-frame clones and leaves some out. The profile covers around 150,000 clones, with 90% appearing a single time and 1.1% taken by the ten largest. The sample was CD4+ or CD8+ T cells sorted from blood, taken in a trial of the OX40 agonist ivuxolimab. The receptors here all came from an adult with an advanced solid tumor such as melanoma, head and neck, liver or kidney cancer.

This clone showed up just once. The gene calls are TRBV4-2 and TRBJ1-5; D unresolved. Germline CDR1 LGHNA, CDR2 YNFKEQ. With 0 bases removed from V and 0 bases from J, the gap between germline ends came to 6 bases. This CDR3 has 15 residues. CDR3 loop: CASSQDLYSNQPQHF. CDR3 sequence (DNA): TGTGCCAGCAGCCAAGATCTATATAGCAATCAGCCCCAGCATTTT.

The chain carries TRBV28 and TRBJ2-7; 9 bases map to TRBD2. This CDR3 is 15 amino acids long. Per germline, CDR1 MDHEN and CDR2 SYDVKM. V trimming: 2 bases; J trimming: 3 bases; junction bases outside the gene matches: 5. The CDR3 loop reads CASSLKVAGVYEQYF. CDR3 DNA sequence: TGTGCCAGCAGTTTAAAGGTAGCGGGAGTCTACGAGCAGTACTTC.

The V and J genes are TRBV7-8 and TRBJ2-3, with 7 bases lining up with TRBD2. Germline V gene lookup returns CDR1 SGHVS and CDR2 FQNEAQ. Trimming took 5 bases from V and 4 from J; bases not matched to a gene: 15. This CDR3 has 17 amino acids. The chain's CDR3 is CASSPRRENDRADTQYF. The DNA for the CDR3 is TGTGCCAGCAGCCCCAGGCGGGAGAATGATCGCGCAGATACGCAGTATTTT.

The V call is TRBV7-9, the J call TRBJ2-1, with 8 bases that match TRBD2. V gave up 4 bases and J gave up 6 bases; unmatched junction bases: 17. The CDR3 totals 18 residues. Per germline, CDR1 SEHNR and CDR2 FQNEAQ (reference sequence). The CDR3 protein is CASSSSGTVAGTVNEQFF. In DNA, the CDR3 is TGTGCCAGCAGCTCATCCGGCACGGTAGCGGGAACAGTCAATGAGCAGTTCTTC.

V and J are TRBV28 and TRBJ1-2, with D perhaps TRBD1 (6 bases). There are 17 residues in the CDR3. Germline CDR1 and CDR2: MDHEN and SYDVKM. Trimming took 6 bases from V and 0 from J, leaving 20 bases between them. The CDR3 nucleotides are TGTGCCAGCAGCTTGGGCGGACAGTCCTCTACTAACTATGGCTACACCTTC. This encodes CASSLGGQSSTNYGYTF.

The chain links TRBV5-4 to TRBJ1-1; weak D call: TRBD1 (5 bases). This CDR3 comprises 14 residues. V was pared by 2 bases and J by 1 base, with 9 bases between. Germline assignment: CDR1 SGHNT and CDR2 YYREEE (reference sequence). The CDR3 region is CASSFGHRNTEAFF. CDR3 coding DNA: TGTGCCAGCAGCTTCGGACATCGGAACACTGAAGCTTTCTTT. Filled out from reference TRBV5-4 and TRBJ1-1, the complete variable domain reads ETGVTQSPTHLIKTRGQQVTLRCSSQSGHNTVSWYQQALGQGPQFIFQYYREEENGRGNFPPRFSGLQFPNYSSELNVNALELDDSALYLCASSFGHRNTEAFFGQGTRLTVV.

J is TRBJ2-7 and V is TRBV28, with D perhaps matching TRBD1 or TRBD2 (5 bases each). Germline lookup yields CDR1 MDHEN and CDR2 SYDVKM. This CDR3 spans 13 amino acids. Trimming cost V 6 bases and J 0 bases, with 9 bases left between them. In nucleotides, the CDR3 is TGTGCCAGCAGCCCAGGGAGCTCCTACGAGCAGTACTTC. Residues: CASSPGSSYEQYF.

This chain joins TRBV5-4 and TRBJ1-4, with 10 bases that match TRBD1. Germline assignment: CDR1 SGHNT and CDR2 YYREEE (reference sequence). CDR3 length: 16 amino acids. V dropped 4 bases and J dropped 7; count of bases not matched to a gene: 10. CDR3 nucleotides: TGTGCCAGCAGCCTAGTACCGGGACAGGGGAGTGAAAAACTGTTTTTT. This sequence encodes CASSLVPGQGSEKLFF.

The chain uses TRBV15 and TRBJ1-1; D gene uncertain. The germline CDR1 and CDR2 sequences are LNHNV and YYDKDF (reference sequence). This CDR3 contains 14 residues. The V end lost 0 bases, the J end lost 1 base, and 6 bases lay between the germline ends. The CDR3 here is CATSRDRGNTEAFF. CDR3 DNA sequence: TGTGCCACCAGCAGAGATCGGGGGAACACTGAAGCTTTCTTT.

The chain employs TRBV6-6 and TRBJ1-1; tentatively, D is TRBD1 (6 bases). V lost 6 bases and J 4 bases, leaving 12 bases between the germline ends. CDR1 and CDR2 (germline): MNHNY, SVGAGI (reference sequence). The CDR3 is 13 amino acids. The CDR3 DNA reads TGTGCCAGCAGCTCCGAGGGGGGCACTGAAGCTTTCTTT. Translated, it gives CASSSEGGTEAFF.

The genes are TRBV11-3 and TRBJ2-5; a weak D match, TRBD1 (6 bases). Per the germline V gene, CDR1 is SGHNT and CDR2 is YENEEA. This CDR3 has 13 amino acids. V lost 4 bases to trimming and J lost 7 bases, with 13 bases between them. DNA for the CDR3: TGTGCCAGCAGCTCCTCGACAGGCCCGACCCAGTACTTC. It specifies CASSSSTGPTQYF.

The CDR3 reads CASSVGRGGLGYEQYF. The CDR3 DNA reads TGTGCCAGCAGCGTAGGTAGGGGGGGACTAGGGTACGAGCAGTACTTC. The chain uses TRBV9 and TRBJ2-7; 8 bases agree with TRBD2. J lost 4 bases, V lost 0 bases, and 9 bases had no gene match. Germline-derived CDR1 and CDR2 are SGDLS and YYNGEE. The CDR3 covers 16 residues.

This chain joins TRBV4-3 and TRBJ2-3, with 11 bases aligning to TRBD1. Germline assignment: CDR1 LGHNA and CDR2 YSLEER. The CDR3 consists of 17 residues. The V gene end was trimmed by 4 bases and the J gene end by 14 bases; junction bases not matched to a gene: 20. CDR3 nucleotides: TGCGCCAGCAGCCCAGTCACCTCGGGACAGGGGGTCGTTCGGCCGTATTTT. It translates to CASSPVTSGQGVVRPYF.

This rearrangement joins TRBV7-6 to TRBJ2-3, with D tentatively TRBD1 (5 bases). Trimming shortened V by 1 base and J by 10 bases, and 12 bases separated the two germline ends. Germline CDR1 SGHVS, CDR2 FNYEAQ. The CDR3 consists of 13 residues. The DNA of the CDR3 is TGTGCCAGCAGCTTAGACAGGCCCGATCCGCAGTATTTT. Translated, it gives CASSLDRPDPQYF.

The chain's CDR3 is CASSFPPGTSYQPQHF. CDR3 coding DNA: TGTGCCAGCAGTTTCCCTCCCGGGACATCGTATCAGCCCCAGCATTTT. The chain links TRBV28 to TRBJ1-5; D possibly corresponds to TRBD1 (6 bases). CDR3 size: 16 residues. Trimming pared 3 bases from V and 5 bases from J, leaving 17 bases between. Germline V gene data show CDR1 as MDHEN and CDR2 as SYDVKM.

This chain connects TRBV6-5 to TRBJ2-2; D may be TRBD1 (6 bases). Germline V gives CDR1 MNHEY, CDR2 SVGAGI. V gave up 0 bases and J gave up 7 bases, with 12 bases separating them. The CDR3 has 15 amino acids. CDR3 nucleotide sequence: TGTGCCAGCAGTTACTCGGGGGCTGATTACGGGGAGCTGTTTTTT. The encoded protein is CASSYSGADYGELFF.

This clone was counted only a few times. The V gene is TRBV2, the J gene TRBJ1-4; D unclear. The CDR3 sequence is 14 residues long. V gave up 5 bases and J gave up 4 bases, with 11 bases separating them. Germline lookup yields CDR1 SNHLY and CDR2 FYNNEI. CDR3 protein: CASSLGQNNEKLFF. CDR3 DNA: TGTGCCAGCAGTCTGGGCCAGAATAATGAAAAACTGTTTTTT.

The chain joins TRBV19 to TRBJ1-4; no clear D. CDR1 LNHDA and CDR2 SQIVND come from the germline V gene (reference sequence). CDR3 size: 16 residues. V gave up 5 bases and J gave up 7 bases, with 20 bases separating them. CDR3 nucleotides: TGTGCCAGTAGTCCCCAACCCCTAAAAGGAACTGAAAAACTGTTTTTT. Translation: CASSPQPLKGTEKLFF.

The chain uses TRBV5-1 and TRBJ2-7; 7 nucleotides align to TRBD1. CDR3 length equals 14 residues. The trim removed 1 base at V and 1 base at J, leaving 2 bases unmatched. Germline CDR1 and CDR2: SGHRS and YFSETQ. The CDR3 is CASSLTQGSYEQYF. CDR3 nucleotide sequence: TGCGCCAGCAGCTTGACACAGGGGTCCTACGAGCAGTACTTC.

The chain is built from TRBV19 and TRBJ2-3, with 7 bases aligning to TRBD2. The junction had 14 bases not matched to a gene; V was cut back by 7 bases and J by 4 bases. Germline CDR1 is LNHDA and CDR2 is SQIVND (reference sequence). This CDR3 region has 16 residues. The chain's CDR3 is CASTPTGGSGADTQYF. The DNA for the CDR3 is TGTGCCAGTACCCCGACTGGCGGGAGCGGCGCAGATACGCAGTATTTT.

V usage is TRBV9 and J usage is TRBJ1-1; D is unresolved. V dropped 0 bases and J dropped 3 bases, with 9 bases sitting between them. Germline V gene data show CDR1 as SGDLS and CDR2 as YYNGEE. CDR3 length equals 14 residues. CDR3 in amino acids: CASSVVMEDTEAFF. As DNA, the CDR3 is TGTGCCAGCAGCGTAGTAATGGAGGACACTGAAGCTTTCTTT.

Only a few counts were recorded for this clone. The rearrangement joins TRBV9 to TRBJ2-2; D ambiguous. The CDR3 is made up of 15 amino acids. V was cut by 4 bases and J by 0 bases, with 10 bases left in between. CDR1 is SGDLS and CDR2 is YYNGEE in the germline V gene. The CDR3 is CASSLRAANTGELFF. CDR3 coding DNA: TGTGCCAGCAGCCTCCGGGCAGCGAACACCGGGGAGCTGTTTTTT.

The chain joins TRBV28 to TRBJ1-2; D possibly corresponds to TRBD1 (6 bases). The CDR3 contains 16 residues. V was pared by 7 bases and J by 0 bases, with 18 bases between. Germline-derived CDR1 and CDR2 are MDHEN and SYDVKM. The CDR3, as DNA: TGTGCCAGCACCCAAATAGGACAGCAAGCTAACTATGGCTACACCTTC. Protein sequence: CASTQIGQQANYGYTF.

The chain carries TRBV11-3 and TRBJ2-3, with a tentative D call TRBD2 (6 bases). CDR1 SGHNT and CDR2 YENEEA come from the germline V gene. V was pared by 3 bases and J by 0 bases, with 19 bases between. The length of the CDR3 is 18 residues. The CDR3 spells CASSFSNGGTASTDTQYF. The DNA for the CDR3 is TGTGCCAGCAGCTTCTCGAATGGCGGGACCGCTAGCACAGATACGCAGTATTTT.

The chain joins TRBV7-2 to TRBJ2-5; either TRBD1 or TRBD2 may supply D (5 bases each). The CDR3 loop spans 14 amino acids. Germline V CDR1 and CDR2: SGHTA, FQGNSA. V lost 1 base and J lost 4, with 10 bases in between. CDR3: CASSLGGAVETQYF. The CDR3 DNA follows: TGTGCCAGCAGCTTAGGAGGGGCAGTAGAGACCCAGTACTTC.

The V gene is TRBV23-1, the J gene TRBJ2-4, with TRBD2 matching 8 bases. TRBV23-1 has ORF status, its function being uncertain. V shed 3 bases, J shed 6 bases, and the junction held 19 bases outside the gene matches. The CDR3 extends over 19 amino acids. The DNA for the CDR3 is TGCGCCAGCAGTCACCATAGCGGGAAGGGGCCCTCCCCCGGAAACATTCAGTACTTC. This codes for CASSHHSGKGPSPGNIQYF.

The chain is built from TRBV21-1 and TRBJ1-5; TRBD1, as called in the table, went unchecked against the DNA. TRBV21-1 is termed a pseudogene. This CDR3 has 15 residues. In DNA, the CDR3 is TGTGCCAGCAGCAGTAGGACAGGGAACGATCAGCCCCAGCATTTT. Protein product: CASSSRTGNDQPQHF.